A single sample is the source of the 24 T cell receptor beta chains below, sequenced in a study of T cells in Graves' hyperthyroidism and ophthalmopathy. The investigators amplified TCR beta CDR3 regions from RNA transcripts. An initial round of RT-PCR targeting the TCR CDR3 relied on the HTBI primer set. TCRdb used MiXCR to reprocess the multiplex PCR reads, holding one entry per CDR3 protein. Here the sample spans 660,000 or so distinct CDR3 sequences, 40% to 55% being singletons. The sample was peripheral blood or thyroid tissue (not recorded which). The origin of the receptors is an adult man with Graves' disease, either hyperthyroidism or ophthalmopathy (not recorded which).

This clonotype was seen at least ten times. Here the CDR3 reads CSARGTAGGDQPQHF. The DNA for the CDR3 is TGCAGTGCTAGAGGCACTGCAGGGGGCGATCAGCCCCAGCATTTT. V gene TRBV20-1 combines with J gene TRBJ1-5; TRBD1 aligns across 8 bases. Germline V gives CDR1 DFQATT, CDR2 SNEGSKA (reference sequence). This CDR3 region has 15 residues. Trimming at V came to 1 base and at J to 5 bases, leaving 7 bases not matched to a gene.

This clonotype was seen a few times. The CDR3 loop is CASSGGGPQHF. The CDR3 DNA reads TGTGCCAGCAGCGGGGGGGGGCCCCAGCATTTT. This chain connects TRBV6-5 to TRBJ1-5, with D possibly being TRBD1 (5 bases). CDR1 MNHEY and CDR2 SVGAGI come from the germline V gene. The CDR3 is 11 amino acids. V was shortened by 6 bases and J by 9 bases, with 9 bases between the two germline ends.

In the case of this clonotype: A much more abundant neighbour one base away suggests this may be a read error. The chain links TRBV5-1 to TRBJ1-4, with 7 bases aligning to TRBD1. V was pared by 4 bases and J by 6 bases, with 9 bases of the junction left unmatched. The CDR3 runs to 15 residues. Germline CDR1 SGHRS, CDR2 YFSETQ. CDR3 loop: CASSTDRVGHEKLFF. The CDR3 region has the DNA TGCGCCAGCAGCACCGACAGGGTGGGGCATGAAAAACTGTTTTTT.

This rearrangement joins TRBV7-9 to TRBJ2-7; tentatively, D is TRBD1 (6 bases). The CDR3 loop spans 16 amino acids. The V end lost 5 bases, the J end lost 0 bases, and 17 bases lay between the germline ends. Germline V gives CDR1 SEHNR, CDR2 FQNEAQ (reference sequence). The DNA for the CDR3 is TGTGCCAGCAGCAGTCTGGTAACAGGGTACTCCTACGAGCAGTACTTC. It translates to CASSSLVTGYSYEQYF.

The V gene is TRBV6-1, the J gene TRBJ2-2; the D is unclear. The CDR3 extends over 14 amino acids. V lost 2 bases and J 6 bases, leaving 10 bases between the germline ends. CDR1 is MNHNS and CDR2 is SASEGT in the germline V gene. The DNA of the CDR3 is TGTGCCAGCAGTGAACAAGGATTTTCCGGGGAGCTGTTTTTT. Protein sequence: CASSEQGFSGELFF.

This clonotype was counted ten times or more. V is TRBV24-1 and J is TRBJ1-5, with 7 bases that match TRBD1. Germline V gene data show CDR1 as KGHDR and CDR2 as SFDVKD. V lost 7 bases and J lost 0; bases outside the gene matches: 5. CDR3 length: 15 residues. The CDR3 DNA is TGTGCCACCAGCGCGGGACAGTATAGCAATCAGCCCCAGCATTTT. Encoded protein: CATSAGQYSNQPQHF.

This clonotype was observed many times. This rearrangement joins TRBV29-1 to TRBJ1-5; D gene uncertain. Trimming pared 0 bases from V and 11 bases from J, leaving 5 bases between. The V gene's germline CDR1 is SQVTM and CDR2 ANQGSEA. The CDR3 totals 10 residues. CDR3 amino acids: CSVEDGAQHF. The CDR3 DNA reads as TGCAGCGTTGAAGATGGGGCCCAGCATTTT.

V usage is TRBV25-1 and J usage is TRBJ1-4; D remains ambiguous. V was pared by 4 bases and J by 8 bases, with 17 bases between. The germline gives CDR1 MGHDK, CDR2 SYGVNS. The CDR3 has 15 residues. The CDR3 sequence: CASSALRSDSEKLFF. In DNA form, the CDR3 reads TGTGCCAGCAGTGCCCTGCGGTCCGATAGCGAAAAACTGTTTTTT. The entire variable domain, with the rest obtained from reference TRBV25-1 and TRBJ1-4, is as follows: EADIYQTPRYLVIGTGKKITLECSQTMGHDKMYWYQQDPGMELHLIHYSYGVNSTEKGDLSSESTVSRIRTEHFPLTLESARPSHTSQYLCASSALRSDSEKLFFGSGTQLSVL.

This clonotype appeared many times. The V call is TRBV29-1, the J call TRBJ1-1, with 10 bases aligning to TRBD1. After removal of 6 bases from V and 4 bases from J, the junction contained 8 bases not matched to a gene. The CDR3 spans 14 residues. From germline, CDR1 is SQVTM and CDR2 ANQGSEA. The CDR3 is CSVNRQGAATEAFF. Here the CDR3 DNA reads TGCAGCGTCAACCGACAGGGGGCTGCCACTGAAGCTTTCTTT.

This clonotype was picked up many times. The rearrangement joins TRBV20-1 to TRBJ2-7; the match to TRBD2 covers 10 bases. CDR3 size: 14 residues. Germline CDR1 and CDR2: DFQATT and SNEGSKA (reference sequence). Germline trimming cut 3 bases from V and 5 bases from J; bases unmatched to any gene: 7. The DNA of the CDR3 is TGCAGTGCTAGGGTAGCGGGAGGAAATCACGAGCAGTACTTC. Translating gives CSARVAGGNHEQYF.

Remarks on this clonotype: This sequence may be a read error, since a much larger clone differs from it by one base. The V and J genes are TRBV7-9 and TRBJ1-2; no reliable D call. Germline V gene lookup returns CDR1 SEHNR and CDR2 FQNEAQ (reference sequence). The CDR3 runs to 14 residues. The ends were cut back, 6 bases at V and 1 base at J, with 12 bases in the middle. The CDR3 reads CASRPGRDNYGYTF. CDR3 DNA: TGTGCCAGCAGACCCGGCAGAGATAACTATGGCTACACCTTC.

To note about this clonotype: A much larger clonotype is one base distant, so this may be a read error. The chain is built from TRBV7-2 and TRBJ1-2; D is undetermined. In germline, CDR1 is SGHTA, CDR2 FQGNSA. This CDR3 comprises 13 residues. In DNA form, the CDR3 reads TGTGCCAGCAGCTTCAACTACAACTATGGCGACACCTTC. Translation gives CASSFNYNYGDTF.

This chain uses TRBV5-1 with TRBJ1-1, with D possibly being TRBD1 (5 bases). CDR1 is SGHRS, CDR2 YFSETQ, per germline. This CDR3 contains 17 residues. Deletions cut 1 base from V and 6 bases from J, with 22 bases between. CDR3 loop: CASSLRVGGDLKSEAFF. CDR3 coding DNA: TGCGCCAGCAGCTTGCGGGTCGGGGGGGATTTAAAGTCTGAAGCTTTCTTT.

The table lists this clonotype with a few counts. The chain joins TRBV7-3 to TRBJ1-5; D unclear. Deletions cut 8 bases from V and 1 base from J, with 3 bases between. Germline CDR1 is SGHTA and CDR2 is FQGTGA. The CDR3 totals 11 residues. In DNA form, the CDR3 reads TGTGCCAGCCAAAGCAATCAGCCCCAGCATTTT. Encoded protein: CASQSNQPQHF. Drawing the rest from reference TRBV7-3 and TRBJ1-5, the complete variable domain is GAGVSQTPSNKVTEKGKYVELRCDPISGHTALYWYRQSLGQGPEFLIYFQGTGAADDSGLPNDRFFAVRPEGSVSTLKIQRTERGDSAVYLCASQSNQPQHFGDGTRLSIL.

This clonotype was picked up many times. The J gene is TRBJ1-1, the V gene TRBV10-3, with D perhaps TRBD1 (6 bases). The CDR3 contains 15 residues. The germline V and J ends were trimmed by 2 bases and 8 bases, with 18 bases remaining between them. The germline V gene encodes CDR1 ENHRY and CDR2 SYGVKD. The DNA of the CDR3 is TGTGCCATCAGTGAGGGAAGGGGGGCATCAGAGGAAGCTTTCTTT. This translates into CAISEGRGASEEAFF.

V usage is TRBV2 and J usage is TRBJ2-7; maybe TRBD1 (5 bases). CDR3 size: 16 residues. The V end was cut by 6 bases, the J end by 6 bases, with 24 bases between. Germline CDR1 SNHLY, CDR2 FYNNEI. Here the CDR3 reads CASSQDLWTSPREQYF. The DNA for the CDR3 is TGTGCCAGCAGCCAAGATCTCTGGACATCTCCACGCGAGCAGTACTTC.

The chain has TRBV7-8 and TRBJ1-2; possible D gene TRBD1, 6 bases. CDR1 is SGHVS, CDR2 FQNEAQ, per germline. This CDR3 comprises 15 residues. Deletions cut 6 bases from V and 2 bases from J, with 16 bases between. The CDR3 here is CASSYNLQGNYGYTF. The CDR3 bases are TGTGCCAGCAGTTACAATCTACAGGGAAACTATGGCTACACCTTC.

The chain uses TRBV25-1 and TRBJ1-3; 7 nucleotides align to TRBD1. CDR1 and CDR2 (germline): MGHDK, SYGVNS. The CDR3 runs 13 residues. DNA of the CDR3: TGTGCTAGAGAAGGGGGCGCGGGAAACACCATATATTTT. This encodes CAREGGAGNTIYF. Variable domain in full (rest from reference TRBV25-1 and TRBJ1-3): EADIYQTPRYLVIGTGKKITLECSQTMGHDKMYWYQQDPGMELHLIHYSYGVNSTEKGDLSSESTVSRIRTEHFPLTLESARPSHTSQYLCAREGGAGNTIYFGEGSWLTVV.

This chain connects TRBV7-2 to TRBJ1-6; a weak D match, TRBD1 (6 bases). This CDR3 region has 17 residues. Trimming removed 5 bases at V and 0 bases at J, with 14 bases between. Germline V gives CDR1 SGHTA, CDR2 FQGNSA. The CDR3 bases are TGTGCCAGCAGCAGGGGGGGCCCCAGCTCCTATAATTCACCCCTCCACTTT. Its translation is CASSRGGPSSYNSPLHF.

This clonotype was picked up a small number of times. The V gene is TRBV2, the J gene TRBJ2-5, with D perhaps TRBD2 (5 bases). CDR1 and CDR2 from the germline V gene are SNHLY and FYNNEI. V was cut by 5 bases and J by 1 base, with 14 bases left in between. This CDR3 has 15 amino acids. This chain's CDR3 is CASSYGRGLQETQYF. Written as DNA, the CDR3 is TGTGCCAGCAGTTACGGTCGAGGGCTCCAAGAGACCCAGTACTTC.

V and J are TRBV2 and TRBJ1-6; no firm D call. CDR1 and CDR2 from the germline V gene are SNHLY and FYNNEI. Trimming cost V 5 bases and J 10 bases, with 21 bases left between them. The CDR3 runs to 16 residues. CDR3 sequence reads: CASSTPGQGRGSPLHF. DNA of the CDR3: TGTGCCAGCAGTACCCCGGGCCAAGGGAGAGGCTCACCCCTCCACTTT. Complete variable domain (other parts from reference TRBV2 and TRBJ1-6): EPEVTQTPSHQVTQMGQEVILRCVPISNHLYFYWYRQILGQKVEFLVSFYNNEISEKSEIFDDQFSVERPDGSNFTLKIRSTKLEDSAMYFCASSTPGQGRGSPLHFGNGTRLTVT.

The V gene is TRBV7-2, the J gene TRBJ1-3; tentative D call: TRBD1 (6 bases). CDR1 is SGHTA, CDR2 FQGNSA, per germline. V was pared by 1 base and J by 0 bases, with 10 bases between. The CDR3 totals 16 residues. CDR3 amino acids: CASSLGTDASGNTIYF. The DNA of the CDR3 is TGTGCCAGCAGCTTAGGGACAGACGCCTCTGGAAACACCATATATTTT.

This clonotype showed up just once. The J gene is TRBJ1-5, the V gene TRBV2, with D tentatively TRBD1 (6 bases). Trimming shortened V by 5 bases and J by 5 bases, and 22 bases separated the two germline ends. The CDR3 spans 17 residues. Germline V gives CDR1 SNHLY, CDR2 FYNNEI. CDR3 sequence reads: CASSPNIPTGRYQPQHF. CDR3 sequence (DNA): TGTGCCAGCAGTCCGAATATCCCGACAGGCCGATATCAGCCCCAGCATTTT.

This clonotype has ten or more counts. V usage is TRBV12-3 or TRBV12-4 and J usage is TRBJ1-1; unclear D gene. The CDR3 runs to 13 residues. Trimming left V 2 bases short and J 11 bases short, with 15 bases between. The CDR3 nucleotides read TGTGCCAGCAGTTTATCCCCCCATGGTGACGCTTTCTTT. Amino acid sequence: CASSLSPHGDAFF.